One and the same sample provided the 31 T cell receptor beta chains below, sequenced in a study of T cell responses to AZD1222 COVID-19 vaccine. The assay was immunoSEQ multiplex PCR, and TCRdb's table has in-frame clones only and misses some. The sample consists of some 69,000 clones, roughly 85% of them appearing once. The input for sequencing was peripheral blood, taken on day 0 of AZD1222 vaccination. These TCRs come from an adult in good health.

This clone was observed a few times. The chain joins TRBV19 to TRBJ1-1; tentatively, D is TRBD1 (5 bases). There are 15 residues in the CDR3. V lost 2 bases, J lost 5 bases, and 15 bases lay in between. Looked up from germline, CDR1 is LNHDA and CDR2 is SQIVND (reference sequence). The CDR3 DNA reads TGTGCCAGTAGTATATATAGGGGCGCAAGAACTGAAGCTTTCTTT. This translates into CASSIYRGARTEAFF.

This clone has a handful of counts. The genes are TRBV12-5 and TRBJ2-7; 7 bases align to TRBD1. Germline V gene lookup returns CDR1 LGHNT and CDR2 FRNRAP. The trim removed 5 bases at V and 2 bases at J, leaving 9 bases unmatched. This CDR3 has 15 amino acids. The CDR3 bases are TGTGCTAGTGGTGGGGGACAGTTGAAGACCTACGAGCAGTACTTC. It translates to CASGGGQLKTYEQYF.

This clone was observed a single time. The gene calls are TRBV3-1 (or the pseudogene TRBV3-2) and TRBJ2-3, with D possibly TRBD2 on 5 matching bases. There are 14 residues in the CDR3. V lost 4 bases, J lost 3 bases, and 11 bases lay in between. Germline V lookup: CDR1 LGHDT, CDR2 YNNKEL (reference sequence). CDR3 bases: TGTGCCAGCAGCCCATCTAGCAAAACAGATACGCAGTATTTT. Its protein is CASSPSSKTDTQYF.

The chain couples TRBV30 to TRBJ2-3; a possible D gene is TRBD1 (6 bases). V lost 3 bases and J 2 bases, leaving 9 bases between the germline ends. CDR1 is GTSNPN and CDR2 is SVGIG in the germline V gene (reference sequence). CDR3 length: 13 residues. The CDR3 DNA is TGTGCCTGGAGGGGGGCTTACACAGATACGCAGTATTTT. As protein: CAWRGAYTDTQYF.

This clone was seen a single time. V gene TRBV9 combines with J gene TRBJ1-3; D perhaps matches TRBD1 (5 bases). Germline V lookup: CDR1 SGDLS, CDR2 YYNGEE. V lost 0 bases to trimming and J lost 0 bases, with 13 bases between them. This CDR3 comprises 17 residues. CDR3 nucleotides: TGTGCCAGCAGCGTAGGGGAGGGAGGGGCCTCTGGAAACACCATATATTTT. Translating it yields CASSVGEGGASGNTIYF.

The chain combines TRBV5-5 with TRBJ1-2; no clear D. The V gene lost 4 bases and the J gene lost 1 base, with 8 bases spanning the gap. The germline CDR1 and CDR2 sequences are SGHKS and YYEKEE (reference sequence). The CDR3 covers 13 residues. The CDR3 region is CASSPTDNYGYTF. The CDR3 bases are TGTGCCAGCAGCCCGACGGATAACTATGGCTACACCTTC.

This chain joins TRBV2 and TRBJ1-2; 7 nucleotides agree with TRBD1. The CDR3 spans 14 residues. V trimming: 7 bases; J trimming: 3 bases; junction bases outside the gene matches: 8. Germline CDR1 and CDR2: SNHLY and FYNNEI. CDR3 sequence reads: CASTLGGRYYGYTF. In DNA, the CDR3 is TGTGCCAGCACCTTAGGGGGCAGGTACTATGGCTACACCTTC.

The rearrangement joins TRBV20-1 to TRBJ2-7; no reliable D call. CDR3 length equals 13 residues. Germline CDR1 and CDR2: DFQATT and SNEGSKA (reference sequence). Trimming shortened V by 3 bases and J by 5 bases, and 14 bases separated the two germline ends. The CDR3 protein is CSASGRAIHEQYF. The CDR3 DNA reads TGCAGTGCTAGTGGTAGGGCAATACACGAGCAGTACTTC.

The chain joins TRBV5-4 to TRBJ2-1; 8 bases map to TRBD2. The length of the CDR3 is 15 residues. The germline V gene encodes CDR1 SGHNT and CDR2 YYREEE (reference sequence). Trimming removed 4 bases from V and 6 bases from J; junction bases left unmatched: 9. This CDR3 reads CASSAPAGGGNEQFF. CDR3 nucleotides: TGTGCCAGCAGCGCCCCGGCGGGGGGCGGCAATGAGCAGTTCTTC.

There are a few counts of this clone. The gene calls are TRBV30 and TRBJ2-1; 15 bases line up with TRBD2. V lost 5 bases, J lost 4 bases, and 9 bases stayed unmatched. Germline V gene sequence: CDR1 GTSNPN, CDR2 SVGIG (reference sequence). The CDR3 is 17 amino acids. The CDR3 sequence: CAWCAGTSGGRYNEQFF. CDR3 sequence (DNA): TGTGCCTGGTGTGCCGGGACTAGCGGGGGGCGATACAATGAGCAGTTCTTC.

The chain combines TRBV7-3 with TRBJ2-1; D unresolved. V was shortened by 0 bases and J by 6 bases, with 15 bases between the two germline ends. The germline CDR1 and CDR2 sequences are SGHTA and FQGTGA. This CDR3 has 16 residues. CDR3 sequence: CASSLTSQAIFNEQFF. CDR3 DNA sequence: TGTGCCAGCAGCTTAACAAGCCAGGCTATATTCAATGAGCAGTTCTTC.

V is TRBV11-2 and J is TRBJ1-4, with TRBD1 matching over 7 bases. The length of the CDR3 is 16 residues. Germline V gene lookup returns CDR1 SGHAT and CDR2 FQNNGV. With 5 bases clipped from V and 0 bases from J, the junction kept 6 bases outside the gene matches. CDR3 nucleotides: TGTGCCAGCAGCGACGGGACAGTAGCAACTAATGAAAAACTGTTTTTT. This sequence encodes CASSDGTVATNEKLFF.

This chain connects TRBV18 to TRBJ1-1; a possible D gene is TRBD1 (6 bases). The germline gives CDR1 KGHSH, CDR2 LQKENI. Trimming took off 4 bases at V and 5 bases at J, with 14 bases between the two ends. The CDR3 is made up of 14 amino acids. The CDR3 here is CASSRDRGGTEAFF. The CDR3 DNA reads TGTGCCAGCTCACGTGATAGGGGGGGGACTGAAGCTTTCTTT. The variable domain in full, with the rest retrieved from reference TRBV18 and TRBJ1-1, is NAGVMQNPRHLVRRRGQEARLRCSPMKGHSHVYWYRQLPEEGLKFMVYLQKENIIDESGMPKERFSAEFPKEGPSILRIQQVVRGDSAAYFCASSRDRGGTEAFFGQGTRLTVV.

The rearrangement links TRBV30 to TRBJ1-2; 9 bases are shared with TRBD1. The CDR3 spans 13 residues. V dropped 2 bases and J dropped 8; count of bases not matched to a gene: 6. The germline gives CDR1 GTSNPN, CDR2 SVGIG (reference sequence). CDR3 region: CAWSSDRGDGYTF. CDR3 nucleotides: TGTGCCTGGAGTTCCGACAGGGGGGACGGCTACACCTTC.

The CDR3 region is CASSLTLTGLSEAFF. CDR3 sequence (DNA): TGCGCCAGCAGCTTGACCCTGACAGGGCTCTCTGAAGCTTTCTTT. The V gene is TRBV5-1, the J gene TRBJ1-1, with 7 bases identical to TRBD1. The V gene end was trimmed by 1 base and the J gene end by 6 bases; junction bases not matched to a gene: 9. Per the germline V gene, CDR1 is SGHRS and CDR2 is YFSETQ. The CDR3 is 15 amino acids.

The chain joins TRBV6-5 to TRBJ2-7; 7 positions agree with TRBD1. With 6 bases clipped from V and 3 bases from J, the junction kept 5 bases outside the gene matches. Germline V gene lookup returns CDR1 MNHEY and CDR2 SVGAGI. The CDR3 has 13 amino acids. The CDR3 coding sequence is TGTGCCAGCAGGACAGGGATCGGCTACGAGCAGTACTTC. Translating it yields CASRTGIGYEQYF.

The chain employs TRBV7-8 and TRBJ1-4; D is undetermined. Trimming took off 5 bases at V and 0 bases at J, with 7 bases between the two ends. The CDR3 runs 14 residues. Per germline, CDR1 SGHVS and CDR2 FQNEAQ. This chain's CDR3 is CASSPIATNEKLFF. CDR3 DNA: TGTGCCAGCAGCCCGATTGCAACTAATGAAAAACTGTTTTTT.

V and J are TRBV5-1 and TRBJ2-7; 9 nucleotides align to TRBD1. Germline values: CDR1 SGHRS, CDR2 YFSETQ. CDR3 length: 15 amino acids. V shed 0 bases and J 6 bases; nucleotides not matched to a gene: 7. The CDR3 region is CASSLGHGTGSEQYF. In DNA form, the CDR3 reads TGCGCCAGCAGCTTGGGCCATGGGACAGGGAGCGAGCAGTACTTC.

The chain joins TRBV7-6 to TRBJ2-5, with D possibly matching TRBD1 (5 bases). This CDR3 has 15 residues. Per the germline V gene, CDR1 is SGHVS and CDR2 is FNYEAQ. Trimming took 1 base from V and 3 from J, leaving 12 bases between them. The CDR3 nucleotides read TGTGCCAGCAGCTTAGAGATAGGCAGGGAAGAGACCCAGTACTTC. This translates into CASSLEIGREETQYF. The full variable domain, its missing parts supplied by reference TRBV7-6 and TRBJ2-5, is GAGVSQSPRYKVTKRGQDVALRCDPISGHVSLYWYRQALGQGPEFLTYFNYEAQQDKSGLPNDRFSAERPEGSISTLTIQRTEQRDSAMYRCASSLEIGREETQYFGPGTRLLVL.

The rearrangement uses TRBV5-6 and TRBJ2-7, with D uncertain. The V and J ends lost 1 base and 5 bases respectively, with 7 bases between them. The CDR3 sequence is 12 residues long. From germline, CDR1 is SGHDT and CDR2 YYEEEE. CDR3 in amino acids: CASSLTRNEQYF. DNA of the CDR3: TGTGCCAGCAGCTTGACGAGGAACGAGCAGTACTTC.

The gene calls are TRBV11-3 and TRBJ2-2; D unclear. Trimming pared 5 bases from V and 5 bases from J, leaving 12 bases between. This CDR3 has 14 amino acids. Germline-derived CDR1 and CDR2 are SGHNT and YENEEA. CDR3 nucleotides: TGTGCCAGCAGCCTCTACTCAGCGACCGGGGAGCTGTTTTTT. This encodes CASSLYSATGELFF.

The rearrangement uses TRBV6-5 and TRBJ1-1; D unresolved. V was cut by 8 bases and J by 2 bases, with 12 bases left in between. Per germline, CDR1 MNHEY and CDR2 SVGAGI. This CDR3 contains 13 residues. CDR3 coding DNA: TGTGCCAGCCCAGTTATCCTCAACACTGAAGCTTTCTTT. It yields the protein CASPVILNTEAFF.

The V and J genes are TRBV12-3 or TRBV12-4 and TRBJ1-2; D call uncertain. Trimming pared 1 base from V and 2 bases from J, leaving 5 bases between. The CDR3 has 13 amino acids. As DNA, the CDR3 is TGTGCCAGCAGTTTAGGGAGAAACTATGGCTACACCTTC. This gives the protein CASSLGRNYGYTF.

The chain has TRBV6-5 and TRBJ1-2; D is possibly TRBD1 (6 bases). Trimming took 0 bases from V and 7 from J, leaving 15 bases between them. The CDR3 totals 15 residues. Germline CDR1 and CDR2: MNHEY and SVGAGI. The CDR3 DNA sequence: TGTGCCAGCAGTTACTCGGCCAACCGAGGGGGTGGCTACACCTTC. It codes for CASSYSANRGGGYTF.

The rearrangement links TRBV19 to TRBJ2-3; D not resolved. The ends were cut back, 3 bases at V and 2 bases at J, with 9 bases in the middle. This CDR3 spans 14 amino acids. CDR1 LNHDA and CDR2 SQIVND come from the germline V gene (reference sequence). Here the CDR3 DNA reads TGTGCCAGTAGTATGTCTTCTCACACAGATACGCAGTATTTT. Protein product: CASSMSSHTDTQYF.

V gene TRBV27 combines with J gene TRBJ2-1; 8 nucleotides line up with TRBD1. After removal of 10 bases from V and 5 bases from J, the junction contained 10 bases not matched to a gene. Germline V lookup: CDR1 MNHEY, CDR2 SMNVEV (reference sequence). The CDR3 runs 14 residues. The DNA of the CDR3 is TGTGCCATCACTCCCGCAGGGGGCAACAATGAGCAGTTCTTC. Its translation is CAITPAGGNNEQFF.

The chain links TRBV19 to TRBJ1-2; 7 nucleotides agree with TRBD1. V lost 4 bases, J lost 2 bases, and 7 bases stayed unmatched. The CDR3 is made up of 15 amino acids. Germline CDR1 reads LNHDA; CDR2 reads SQIVND (reference sequence). CDR3 region: CASSNLRGGNYGYTF. Written as DNA, the CDR3 is TGTGCCAGTAGTAACCTCAGGGGGGGAAACTATGGCTACACCTTC.

The chain combines TRBV15 with TRBJ2-7; 7 positions match TRBD2. CDR3 size: 13 residues. The ends lost 3 bases at V and 3 bases at J; junction bases unmatched: 2. In germline, CDR1 is LNHNV, CDR2 YYDKDF (reference sequence). The CDR3 here is CATSSGEGYEQYF. CDR3 DNA sequence: TGTGCCACCAGCAGTGGGGAGGGCTACGAGCAGTACTTC. Complete variable domain (other parts from reference TRBV15 and TRBJ2-7): DAMVIQNPRYQVTQFGKPVTLSCSQTLNHNVMYWYQQKSSQAPKLLFHYYDKDFNNEADTPDNFQSRRPNTSFCFLDIRSPGLGDTAMYLCATSSGEGYEQYFGPGTRLTVT.

This clone was recorded a few times. The chain has TRBV6-2 or TRBV6-3 and TRBJ2-7, with D tentatively TRBD2 (6 bases). The CDR3 consists of 14 residues. The V end was cut by 5 bases, the J end by 3 bases, with 14 bases between. The germline V gene encodes CDR1 MNHEY and CDR2 SVGEGT. CDR3 protein: CASSKSGLRYEQYF. The CDR3 region has the DNA TGTGCCAGCAGTAAGTCGGGACTTCGCTACGAGCAGTACTTC.

The chain links TRBV5-1 to TRBJ1-5; 9 bases fit TRBD1. CDR3 length: 14 residues. V lost 3 bases and J lost 4; bases outside the gene matches: 2. CDR1 and CDR2 from the germline V gene are SGHRS and YFSETQ. CDR3 sequence (DNA): TGCGCCAGCAGCTCCGGGACAGGGAATCAGCCCCAGCATTTT. As protein: CASSSGTGNQPQHF.

The rearrangement uses TRBV24-1 and TRBJ2-1, with 11 bases matching TRBD2. After removal of 1 base from V and 1 base from J, the junction contained 2 bases not matched to a gene. The germline V gene encodes CDR1 KGHDR and CDR2 SFDVKD. The CDR3 is made up of 17 amino acids. In DNA, the CDR3 is TGTGCCACCAGTGATTTTCTAGCGGGGGGATCCTACAATGAGCAGTTCTTC. Translating it yields CATSDFLAGGSYNEQFF.